The T cell receptor beta chain under discussion was sequenced for a study of T cell responses to AZD1222 COVID-19 vaccine. Sequenced by immunoSEQ multiplex PCR; TCRdb stores in-frame clones only, minus some. Among around 170,000 clones listed, 85% to 95% were seen once. The CDR3 consists of 17 residues. V shed 0 bases, J shed 7 bases, and the junction held 7 bases outside the gene matches. CDR1 is SGHRS, CDR2 YFSETQ, per germline. The study pooled second doses at about 4 or about 12 weeks. Of note for this clone: Its antigen is unknown.

Study-wide points: Only a handful of AZD1222 recipients, roughly six in all, had baseline seropositivity.

The rearrangement joins TRBV5-1 to TRBJ2-1; TRBD2 agrees at 13 bases. The input for sequencing was peripheral blood, taken 28 days after the second AZD1222 dose. The clonotype comes from an adult who received the AZD1222 COVID-19 vaccine. For the CDR3, the DNA is TGCGCCAGCAGCTTGGGGACTAGCGGGAGTTTAAGGAATGAGCAGTTCTTC. As protein: CASSLGTSGSLRNEQFF.